The 27 T cell receptor beta chains presented below share a single source sample, sequenced in a study of T cells in Graves' hyperthyroidism and ophthalmopathy (dated by TCRdb to the late 2010s). The method behind the library was multiplex PCR. Instrument on record: Illumina HiSeq 2000. The TCR beta CDR3 regions were amplified from the RNA transcripts. For the first round of RT-PCR on the TCR CDR3, the HTBI primer set was used together with the Qiagen OneStep RT-PCR kit. TCRdb trimmed the raw reads at Q25, called clones with MiXCR and kept productive beta chains. Each record represents a unique CDR3 protein, reported with the most common genes and DNA among its rows. This sample is represented by about 640,000 distinct CDR3 sequences; about 20% of them were singletons. Of the sample, 34% falls within the top ten clones. Sequenced sample: blood. Receptors were obtained from a man younger than 45 with Graves' ophthalmopathy.

The gene calls are TRBV5-6 and TRBJ2-3, with TRBD2 matching over 9 bases. Germline V gene data show CDR1 as SGHDT and CDR2 as YYEEEE. V lost 4 bases and J lost 3; bases outside the gene matches: 9. The CDR3 covers 16 residues. CDR3 in DNA: TGTGCCAGCAGCCAGGGACTAGCATTGAGTACAGATACGCAGTATTTT. This gives the protein CASSQGLALSTDTQYF.

This sequence joins TRBV29-1 and TRBJ1-2; TRBD1 might be the D (5 bases). The CDR3 sequence is 13 residues long. Trimming pared 0 bases from V and 5 bases from J, leaving 10 bases between. From germline, CDR1 is SQVTM and CDR2 ANQGSEA. As DNA, the CDR3 is TGCAGCGTTGAAGAGGCAGGGTTTTATGGCTACACCTTC. This sequence encodes CSVEEAGFYGYTF.

The chain carries TRBV7-2 and TRBJ2-7; D is undetermined. The CDR3 loop spans 15 amino acids. Trimming removed 2 bases from V and 0 bases from J, with 11 bases in between. CDR1 and CDR2 from the germline V gene are SGHTA and FQGNSA. CDR3 loop: CASSLNRASSYEQYF. The CDR3 bases are TGTGCCAGCAGCTTAAACAGAGCCAGCTCCTACGAGCAGTACTTC.

The chain uses TRBV9 and TRBJ2-6, with D perhaps TRBD2 (6 bases). The CDR3 length is 18 residues. Germline V gene lookup returns CDR1 SGDLS and CDR2 YYNGEE. V was pared by 4 bases and J by 3 bases, with 20 bases between. The CDR3 nucleotides are TGTGCCAGCAGCCCCCGCGGAGGGGCGGCGGATGGGGCCAACGTCCTGACTTTC. This sequence encodes CASSPRGGAADGANVLTF.

The chain is built from TRBV6-1 and TRBJ2-7, with TRBD2 identical over 8 bases. In germline, CDR1 is MNHNS, CDR2 SASEGT. V was pared by 4 bases and J by 6 bases, with 14 bases of the junction left unmatched. The CDR3 contains 16 residues. CDR3 DNA: TGTGCCAGCAGTGGATCATCGAGCGGGAGATCTGGCGAGCAGTACTTC. It encodes CASSGSSSGRSGEQYF.

At least ten counts were recorded for this clonotype. The chain is built from TRBV11-2 and TRBJ2-2, with 9 bases matching TRBD2. This CDR3 comprises 15 residues. From germline, CDR1 is SGHAT and CDR2 FQNNGV. V lost 0 bases, J lost 4 bases, and 0 bases stayed unmatched. CDR3 residues: CASSLEREGTGELFF. The CDR3 bases are TGTGCCAGCAGCTTAGAGCGGGAGGGCACCGGGGAGCTGTTTTTT.

This clonotype was recorded many times. The CDR3 sequence: CASNRGTSGIPGRELFF. As DNA, the CDR3 is TGTGCCAGCAATAGAGGGACTAGCGGGATCCCGGGCCGGGAGCTGTTTTTT. This chain connects TRBV28 to TRBJ2-2, with 13 bases fitting TRBD2. This CDR3 has 17 amino acids. Germline CDR1 and CDR2: MDHEN and SYDVKM. The V gene end was trimmed by 7 bases and the J gene end by 9 bases; junction bases not matched to a gene: 14.

The chain uses TRBV28 and TRBJ1-2, with 8 bases matching TRBD1. CDR3 size: 15 residues. Germline V CDR1 and CDR2: MDHEN, SYDVKM. The V gene end was trimmed by 2 bases and the J gene end by 2 bases; junction bases not matched to a gene: 4. This CDR3 reads CASSLQTGANYGYTF. In nucleotides, the CDR3 is TGTGCCAGCAGTTTACAGACAGGGGCGAACTATGGCTACACCTTC.

This clonotype came up many times. The rearrangement links TRBV6-1 to TRBJ2-5, with 14 bases lining up with TRBD2. The CDR3 loop spans 17 amino acids. The ends lost 5 bases at V and 5 bases at J; junction bases unmatched: 10. Per germline, CDR1 MNHNS and CDR2 SASEGT. CDR3 loop: CASSSSGLAGGGETQYF. Here the CDR3 DNA reads TGTGCCAGCAGTTCATCCGGACTAGCGGGAGGCGGCGAGACCCAGTACTTC.

The chain is built from TRBV20-1 and TRBJ2-7; 7 nucleotides match TRBD1. Germline V gene sequence: CDR1 DFQATT, CDR2 SNEGSKA (reference sequence). The CDR3 loop spans 15 amino acids. The ends lost 6 bases at V and 4 bases at J; junction bases unmatched: 15. CDR3 sequence: CSARIPGQRKYEQYF. The CDR3 DNA reads TGCAGTGCGAGAATCCCGGGACAGCGAAAATACGAGCAGTACTTC.

This clonotype was counted ten times or more. The gene calls are TRBV7-2 and TRBJ2-7, with 7 bases matching TRBD1. The germline CDR1 and CDR2 sequences are SGHTA and FQGNSA. After removal of 6 bases from V and 2 bases from J, the junction contained 7 bases not matched to a gene. CDR3 length: 14 amino acids. The CDR3 DNA follows: TGTGCCAGCAGTCCCTGGACAGGTCCCTACGAGCAGTACTTC. It encodes CASSPWTGPYEQYF.

This chain uses TRBV13 with TRBJ2-3; weak D call: TRBD2 (6 bases). The germline V and J ends were trimmed by 5 bases and 3 bases, with 18 bases remaining between them. This CDR3 is 16 amino acids long. The germline V gene encodes CDR1 PRHDT and CDR2 FYEKMQ (reference sequence). The CDR3 DNA sequence: TGTGCCAGCAGCGCCTCCGGGACTTCCATGACAGATACGCAGTATTTT. Its protein is CASSASGTSMTDTQYF.

This clonotype appeared many times. The genes are TRBV3-1 and TRBJ1-1, with 11 bases lining up with TRBD1. From germline, CDR1 is LGHDT and CDR2 YNNKEL (reference sequence). This CDR3 region has 16 residues. V was pared by 2 bases and J by 2 bases, with 4 bases of the junction left unmatched. CDR3 protein: CASSQSDRGRNTEAFF. Written as DNA, the CDR3 is TGTGCCAGCAGCCAATCGGACAGGGGGCGAAACACTGAAGCTTTCTTT.

This clonotype has a handful of counts. J is TRBJ2-7 and V is TRBV7-6; maybe TRBD1 (5 bases). The V end was cut by 1 base, the J end by 2 bases, with 12 bases between. The CDR3 is 15 amino acids. Germline-derived CDR1 and CDR2 are SGHVS and FNYEAQ. The CDR3 region has the DNA TGTGCCAGCAGCTTAGAGCAGGGTAACCCCTACGAGCAGTACTTC. This sequence encodes CASSLEQGNPYEQYF.

V and J are TRBV7-9 and TRBJ2-4; TRBD1 or TRBD2 may be the D gene (5 bases each). CDR3 length: 13 residues. V shed 7 bases and J shed 6 bases, with 13 bases lying between them. Germline CDR1 and CDR2: SEHNR and FQNEAQ (reference sequence). The CDR3 sequence: CASTLTGANIQYF. As DNA, the CDR3 is TGTGCCAGCACCCTAACCGGGGCAAACATTCAGTACTTC.

This clonotype was detected ten times or more. V and J are TRBV20-1 and TRBJ2-7, with 11 bases identical to TRBD2. Trimming at V came to 4 bases and at J to 3 bases, leaving 14 bases not matched to a gene. Germline-derived CDR1 and CDR2 are DFQATT and SNEGSKA (reference sequence). The length of the CDR3 is 17 residues. CDR3 in DNA: TGCAGTGCTAATTTGGGACTAGCGGTAGGGGGTGACTACGAGCAGTACTTC. Translated: CSANLGLAVGGDYEQYF.

The table lists this clonotype with many counts. The chain carries TRBV11-3 and TRBJ2-2; 8 bases match TRBD1. V was pared by 5 bases and J by 2 bases, with 4 bases of the junction left unmatched. The CDR3 length is 15 residues. Germline V gene sequence: CDR1 SGHNT, CDR2 YENEEA. CDR3 nucleotide sequence: TGTGCCAGCAGCGACAGGGGCACCAACACCGGGGAGCTGTTTTTT. Translation gives CASSDRGTNTGELFF. Full variable domain (remainder filled in from reference TRBV11-3 and TRBJ2-2): EAGVVQSPRYKIIEKKQPVAFWCNPISGHNTLYWYLQNLGQGPELLIRYENEEAVDDSQLPKDRFSAERLKGVDSTLKIQPAELGDSAVYLCASSDRGTNTGELFFGEGSRLTVL.

This clonotype showed up many times. V and J are TRBV11-2 and TRBJ2-3; 7 bases agree with TRBD1. Germline V gene lookup returns CDR1 SGHAT and CDR2 FQNNGV. Losses at the gene ends were 4 bases for V and 3 bases for J; bases not matched to a gene: 7. The CDR3 is 15 residues long. The CDR3 coding sequence is TGTGCCAGCAGCTCGGTGGGGACAGCAACAGATACGCAGTATTTT. Protein product: CASSSVGTATDTQYF.

This clonotype was seen a few times. CDR3: CASSPRLGYSYNEQFF. The CDR3 DNA reads as TGTGCCAGCAGTCCCCGCCTGGGGTACTCCTACAATGAGCAGTTCTTC. The genes are TRBV12-3 or TRBV12-4 and TRBJ2-1; D gene unclear. Trimming shortened V by 5 bases and J by 0 bases, and 14 bases separated the two germline ends. This CDR3 has 16 residues.

This clonotype turned up a few times. This chain uses TRBV6-6 with TRBJ1-1, with D unclear. Germline loops: CDR1 MNHNY, CDR2 SVGAGI (reference sequence). The CDR3 runs to 14 residues. V dropped 2 bases and J dropped 8 bases, with 15 bases sitting between them. CDR3: CASSYLLAPLEAFF. The CDR3 DNA sequence: TGTGCCAGCAGTTACCTTTTGGCACCCCTAGAAGCTTTCTTT.

The chain combines TRBV27 with TRBJ2-1; 10 nucleotides line up with TRBD1. Trimming at V came to 2 bases and at J to 6 bases, leaving 10 bases not matched to a gene. CDR1 is MNHEY, CDR2 SMNVEV, per germline (reference sequence). This CDR3 contains 17 residues. CDR3 loop: CASSLISGTGDINEQFF. Here the CDR3 DNA reads TGTGCCAGCAGTTTAATATCCGGGACAGGGGACATCAATGAGCAGTTCTTC.

This clonotype was counted ten times or more. The CDR3 DNA is TGTGCCAGCAGCTCTACCTGGGGACAGCAAGAGACCCAGTACTTC. Amino acids: CASSSTWGQQETQYF. The rearrangement links TRBV7-9 to TRBJ2-5, with 7 bases matching TRBD1. The J segment lost 2 bases and the V segment lost 4 bases, leaving 7 bases of the junction unmatched. This CDR3 has 15 amino acids. The germline V gene has CDR1 SEHNR and CDR2 FQNEAQ (reference sequence). The variable domain in full, with the rest retrieved from reference TRBV7-9 and TRBJ2-5, is DTGVSQNPRHKITKRGQNVTFRCDPISEHNRLYWYRQTLGQGPEFLTYFQNEAQLEKSRLLSDRFSAERPKGSFSTLEIQRTEQGDSAMYLCASSSTWGQQETQYFGPGTRLLVL.

This clonotype was seen many times. The chain links TRBV12-3 or TRBV12-4 to TRBJ1-5, with D unresolved. This CDR3 comprises 11 residues. Trimming left V 6 bases short and J 9 bases short, with 9 bases between. CDR3 loop: CASSRVGPQHF. The CDR3 DNA reads as TGTGCCAGCAGCCGAGTGGGGCCCCAGCATTTT.

In its sample, this clonotype was seen a few times. Relative to the germline gene, one junction end is altered; a read error may explain this. The V gene is TRBV27, the J gene TRBJ1-1; D perhaps matches TRBD1 (5 bases). In germline, CDR1 is MNHEY, CDR2 SMNVEV (reference sequence). The CDR3 covers 14 residues. CDR3 DNA sequence: TGTGCCAGCAGTTTAACGGGGCCGAACACTGAAACTTTCTTT. Its translation is CASSLTGPNTETFF.

This clonotype was observed at least ten times. Written as DNA, the CDR3 is TGTGCCAGCAGTCCATTTATTCGGGACAGGGGGTTTAACGAGCAGTACTTC. The encoded protein is CASSPFIRDRGFNEQYF. The rearrangement joins TRBV6-2 or TRBV6-3 to TRBJ2-7, with 11 bases lining up with TRBD1. This CDR3 comprises 17 residues. Germline CDR1 and CDR2: MNHEY and SVGEGT. V shed 5 bases and J 5 bases; nucleotides not matched to a gene: 14.

The V gene is TRBV6-1, the J gene TRBJ1-2, with 10 bases aligning to TRBD1. The CDR3 is made up of 16 amino acids. Unmatched junction bases numbered 4, after V lost 1 base and J lost 2 bases. From germline, CDR1 is MNHNS and CDR2 SASEGT. In nucleotides, the CDR3 is TGTGCCAGCAGTGAAGGGGACAGGGGATGGAACTATGGCTACACCTTC. This sequence encodes CASSEGDRGWNYGYTF.

As concerns this clonotype: It may be a read error: a sequence one base away is much more abundant. The chain employs TRBV28 and TRBJ2-1, with TRBD1 matching 8 bases. The CDR3 sequence is 15 residues long. Germline CDR1 reads MDHEN; CDR2 reads SYDVKM. CDR3 DNA: TGTGCCAGCAGTTTATACAGGGGGACGGGCAATGCGCAGTTCTTC. This translates into CASSLYRGTGNAQFF.